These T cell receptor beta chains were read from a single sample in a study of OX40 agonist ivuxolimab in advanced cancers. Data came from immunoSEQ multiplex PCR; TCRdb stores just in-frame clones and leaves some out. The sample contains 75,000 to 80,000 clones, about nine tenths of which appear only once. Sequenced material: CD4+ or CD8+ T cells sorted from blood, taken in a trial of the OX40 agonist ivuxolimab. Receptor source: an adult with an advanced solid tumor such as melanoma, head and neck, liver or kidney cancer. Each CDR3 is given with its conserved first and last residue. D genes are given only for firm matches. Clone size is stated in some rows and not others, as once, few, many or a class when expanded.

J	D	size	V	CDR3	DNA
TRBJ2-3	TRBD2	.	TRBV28	CASSLGTSGTYTDTQYF	TGTGCCAGCAGTTTAGGGACTAGCGGGACCTACACAGATACGCAGTATTTT
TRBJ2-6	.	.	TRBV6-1	CATDSFGANVLTF	TGTGCCACGGACAGCTTTGGGGCCAACGTCCTGACTTTC
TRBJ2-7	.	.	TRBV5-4	CASSLSGAYEQYF	TGTGCCAGCAGCTTATCCGGAGCCTACGAGCAGTACTTC
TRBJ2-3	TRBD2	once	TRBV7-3	CASSPRRGGPTDTQYF	TGTGCCAGCAGTCCTCGGCGGGGGGGCCCAACAGATACGCAGTATTTT
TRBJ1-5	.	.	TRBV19	CASSISTGMSGVSNQPQHF	TGTGCCAGTAGTATCTCCACAGGGATGTCGGGGGTAAGCAATCAGCCCCAGCATTTT
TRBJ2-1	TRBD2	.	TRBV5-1	CASVLGPGRGTEQFF	TGCGCCAGCGTGTTAGGACCGGGGCGGGGGACTGAGCAGTTCTTC
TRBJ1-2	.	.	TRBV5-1	CASSPGGRVNYGYTF	TGCGCCAGCAGCCCCGGAGGCAGGGTTAACTATGGCTACACCTTC
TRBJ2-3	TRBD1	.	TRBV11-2	CASSSDRGRTDTQYF	TGTGCCAGCAGCTCCGACAGGGGGCGGACAGATACGCAGTATTTT
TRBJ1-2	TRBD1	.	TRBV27	CASSPGQGGYGYTF	TGTGCCAGCAGTCCAGGACAGGGCGGCTATGGCTACACCTTC
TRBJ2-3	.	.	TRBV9	CASSRGWGAFPHTQYF	TGTGCCAGCAGCAGGGGGTGGGGGGCTTTTCCTCATACGCAGTATTTT
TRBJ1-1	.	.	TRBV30	CAWAPNTEAFF	TGTGCCTGGGCACCTAACACTGAAGCTTTCTTT
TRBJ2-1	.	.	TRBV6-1	CASSPGGSYNEQFF	TGTGCCAGCAGTCCCGGGGGATCCTACAATGAGCAGTTCTTC
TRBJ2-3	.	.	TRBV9	CASSVAGGGTDTQYF	TGTGCCAGCAGCGTAGCCGGCGGAGGGACAGATACGCAGTATTTT
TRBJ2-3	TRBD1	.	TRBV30	CAWSGGQQVTDTQYF	TGTGCCTGGAGTGGGGGACAGCAGGTCACAGATACGCAGTATTTT
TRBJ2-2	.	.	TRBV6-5	CASSTRTVFTGELFF	TGTGCCAGCAGTACCCGGACAGTTTTCACCGGGGAGCTGTTTTTT
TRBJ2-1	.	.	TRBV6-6	CASDRQGLGNEQFF	TGTGCCAGCGATAGGCAGGGGTTGGGCAATGAGCAGTTCTTC
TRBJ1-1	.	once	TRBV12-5	CASGLVQFGQGNTEAFF	TGTGCTAGTGGTTTGGTACAGTTCGGGCAGGGGAACACTGAAGCTTTCTTT
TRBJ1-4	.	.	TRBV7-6	CASSRPADEKLFF	TGTGCCAGCAGTCGGCCGGCGGATGAAAAACTATTTTTT
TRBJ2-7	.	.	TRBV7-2	CASSSHRGGYEQYF	TGTGCCAGCAGCTCGCACAGGGGAGGGTACGAGCAGTACTTC
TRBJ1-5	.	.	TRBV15	CATSKRNQPQHF	TGTGCCACCAGCAAGAGGAATCAGCCCCAGCATTTT
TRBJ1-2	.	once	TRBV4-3	CASSQVTDYGYTF	TGCGCCAGCAGCCAAGTTACTGACTATGGCTACACCTTC
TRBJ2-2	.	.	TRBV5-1	CASSRLEAGAGELFF	TGCGCCAGCAGCCGACTCGAGGCCGGGGCCGGGGAGCTGTTTTTT
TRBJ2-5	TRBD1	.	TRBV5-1	CASRRTGGEETQYF	TGCGCCAGCAGACGGACAGGGGGCGAAGAGACCCAGTACTTC
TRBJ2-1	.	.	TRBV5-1	CASSLDFRSYNEQFF	TGCGCCAGCAGCTTGGATTTCCGATCCTACAATGAGCAGTTCTTC
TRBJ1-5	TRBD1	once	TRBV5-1	CASSPGTGVQPQHF	TGCGCCAGCAGCCCCGGGACAGGGGTTCAGCCCCAGCATTTT
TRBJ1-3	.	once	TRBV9	CASSPSDGNTIYF	TGTGCCAGCAGCCCGTCTGATGGAAACACCATATATTTT
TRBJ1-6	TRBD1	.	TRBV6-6	CASKGTANSPLHF	TGTGCCAGCAAGGGGACAGCGAATTCACCCCTCCACTTT
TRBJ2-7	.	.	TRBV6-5	CASSYSWQGRYEQYF	TGTGCCAGCAGTTACTCTTGGCAGGGGCGCTACGAGCAGTACTTC